These 6 T cell receptor beta chains were all obtained from the same sample, sequenced in a study of CD8 T cells in ankylosing spondylitis (dated by TCRdb to the late 2010s). Library construction relied on 5' RACE. For sequencing, an Illumina MiSeq was employed. Using fastp at Q25 and MiXCR, TCRdb reprocessed the public reads and kept productive beta chains. Duplicate CDR3 protein sequences are folded into a single record with the most common DNA and genes. The sample table lists around 17,000 distinct CDR3 sequences, less than 9.5% of them with a count of one. The leading ten clones occupy about a third of the sample. The sample taken for sequencing was blood. All receptors come from a male donor with ankylosing spondylitis or in good health (not recorded which).

In its sample, this clonotype was seen many times. The rearrangement joins TRBV7-6 to TRBJ2-3; D remains unclear. This CDR3 is 12 amino acids long. V shed 8 bases and J shed 1 base, with 7 bases lying between them. Germline V gives CDR1 SGHVS, CDR2 FNYEAQ. The CDR3 here is CASDGGTDTQYF. The CDR3 region has the DNA TGTGCCAGCGACGGCGGCACAGATACGCAGTATTTT.

The chain combines TRBV9 with TRBJ2-3; D is uncertain. V was pared by 0 bases and J by 0 bases, with 8 bases between. Germline V lookup: CDR1 SGDLS, CDR2 YYNGEE. This CDR3 spans 15 amino acids. In nucleotides, the CDR3 is TGTGCCAGCAGCGTAGGAATACCTAGCACAGATACGCAGTATTTT. Translating it yields CASSVGIPSTDTQYF.

Many counts were recorded for this clonotype. The chain couples TRBV6-5 to TRBJ2-5; 10 bases agree with TRBD1. The CDR3 contains 15 residues. J was trimmed by 4 bases and V by 0 bases; bases with no gene match: 2. Germline V gene data show CDR1 as MNHEY and CDR2 as SVGAGI. CDR3 DNA: TGTGCCAGCAGTTACTCCGACAGGGGGCGAGAGACCCAGTACTTC. Its protein is CASSYSDRGRETQYF.

A remark on this clonotype: One end of the junction varies from germline; a read error may be responsible. The chain joins TRBV24-1 to TRBJ1-1; 9 nucleotides line up with TRBD1. Germline CDR1 KGHDR, CDR2 SFDVKD. This CDR3 region has 15 residues. In nucleotides, the CDR3 is TGTGCCACCAGCTCCAACGACAGGGGGAACACTAAAGCTTTCTTT. This sequence encodes CATSSNDRGNTKAFF.

V gene TRBV5-1 combines with J gene TRBJ2-7, with D perhaps TRBD1 (6 bases). CDR3 length: 14 residues. Germline CDR1 is SGHRS and CDR2 is YFSETQ. V lost 0 bases, J lost 2 bases, and 9 bases lay in between. The DNA of the CDR3 is TGCGCCAGCAGCTTGGCAGGGGCCCCCTACGAGCAGTACTTC. Amino acid sequence: CASSLAGAPYEQYF.

This clonotype was detected many times. The chain links TRBV28 to TRBJ2-3; perhaps TRBD1 as D (5 bases). Per the germline V gene, CDR1 is MDHEN and CDR2 is SYDVKM. The V and J ends lost 6 bases and 2 bases respectively, with 15 bases between them. The CDR3 is 15 amino acids. The CDR3 DNA is TGTGCCAGCAGCCACTCCACCAGGGTCACAGATACGCAGTATTTT. This gives the protein CASSHSTRVTDTQYF.